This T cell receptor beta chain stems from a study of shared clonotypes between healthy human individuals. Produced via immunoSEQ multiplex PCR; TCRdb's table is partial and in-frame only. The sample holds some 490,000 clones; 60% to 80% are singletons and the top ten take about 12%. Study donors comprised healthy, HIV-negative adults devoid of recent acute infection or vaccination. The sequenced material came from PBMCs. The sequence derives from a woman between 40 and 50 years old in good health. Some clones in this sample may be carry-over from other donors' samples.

CDR3 region: CASSITGYGYTF. The CDR3 nucleotides are TGTGCCAGTAGTATAACCGGTTATGGCTACACCTTC. J is TRBJ1-2 and V is TRBV19; D is ambiguous. The CDR3 has 12 amino acids. V lost 2 bases to trimming and J lost 5 bases, with 6 bases between them. CDR1 is LNHDA and CDR2 is SQIVND in the germline V gene (reference sequence). The full variable domain, in which reference TRBV19 and TRBJ1-2 provide the parts outside the CDR3, is DGGITQSPKYLFRKEGQNVTLSCEQNLNHDAMYWYRQDPGQGLRLIYYSQIVNDFQKGDIAEGYSVSREKKESFPLTVTSAQKNPTAFYLCASSITGYGYTFGSGTRLTVV.